A single sample is the source of the 10 T cell receptor beta chains below, sequenced in a study of cytomegalovirus exposure and HLA in healthy donors. The PCR ran on 60 Vbeta and 13 Jbeta primers. Method: immunoSEQ multiplex PCR; TCRdb's copy keeps in-frame clones and lacks some. The sample holds about 140,000 clones; 80% are singletons and the top ten take over 0.95%. Sequencing used PBMCs. The source of these receptors is a female donor in good health and CMV-seronegative.

The chain employs TRBV28 and TRBJ2-7, with D unresolved. The V and J ends lost 3 bases and 6 bases respectively, with 9 bases between them. Germline-derived CDR1 and CDR2 are MDHEN and SYDVKM. This CDR3 contains 12 residues. CDR3 DNA: TGTGCCAGCAGTTTGGCAGGCTTCGAGCAGTACTTC. Translation gives CASSLAGFEQYF.

The rearrangement uses TRBV2 and TRBJ1-2; no firm D call. Germline loops: CDR1 SNHLY, CDR2 FYNNEI. The CDR3 loop spans 13 amino acids. The V end lost 4 bases, the J end lost 8 bases, and 14 bases lay between the germline ends. Here the CDR3 reads CASSVGGSVGYTF. In DNA, the CDR3 is TGTGCCAGCAGTGTTGGAGGGTCGGTCGGCTACACCTTC.

This chain joins TRBV29-1 and TRBJ2-1; TRBD1 agrees at 8 bases. Germline V gives CDR1 SQVTM, CDR2 ANQGSEA. Trimming cost V 4 bases and J 7 bases; bases outside gene matches: 9. This CDR3 has 14 residues. CDR3 DNA sequence: TGCAGCGTTGTTCCAGGGGGCATTAGGAATGAGCAGTTCTTC. Translation gives CSVVPGGIRNEQFF.

The chain joins TRBV6-5 to TRBJ2-2, with a tentative D call TRBD1 (5 bases). Germline values: CDR1 MNHEY, CDR2 SVGAGI. V was shortened by 9 bases and J by 3 bases, with 8 bases between the two germline ends. This CDR3 spans 12 amino acids. Here the CDR3 DNA reads TGTGCCAGTGGACACGACACCGGGGAGCTGTTTTTT. This gives the protein CASGHDTGELFF.

As concerns this clone: Other DNA sequences from this sample encode an identical CDR3 as well. The rearrangement links TRBV11-2 to TRBJ1-1; no clear D gene. The length of the CDR3 is 13 residues. With 5 bases removed from V and 5 bases from J, the gap between germline ends came to 12 bases. Per germline, CDR1 SGHAT and CDR2 FQNNGV. CDR3 loop: CASSLVPRTEAFF. DNA for the CDR3: TGTGCCAGCAGCCTAGTCCCCAGAACTGAAGCTTTCTTT. Full variable domain (remainder filled in from reference TRBV11-2 and TRBJ1-1): EAGVAQSPRYKIIEKRQSVAFWCNPISGHATLYWYQQILGQGPKLLIQFQNNGVVDDSQLPKDRFSAERLKGVDSTLKIQPAKLEDSAVYLCASSLVPRTEAFFGQGTRLTVV.

This clone was seen just once. V and J are TRBV6-1 and TRBJ2-7; perhaps TRBD2 as D (5 bases). The CDR3 loop spans 14 amino acids. V shed 2 bases and J shed 0 bases, with 8 bases lying between them. Germline CDR1 MNHNS, CDR2 SASEGT. In DNA form, the CDR3 reads TGTGCCAGCAGTGAAACGGGGATCTCCTACGAGCAGTACTTC. It yields the protein CASSETGISYEQYF.

This clone was recorded once. The CDR3 DNA reads TGTGCCAGCAGCCAAGGCAGGGACACTGAAGCTTTCTTT. This translates into CASSQGRDTEAFF. The chain employs TRBV4-2 and TRBJ1-1; TRBD1 is a possible D gene (5 bases). The germline CDR1 and CDR2 sequences are LGHNA and YNFKEQ. The CDR3 consists of 13 residues. The V end was cut by 1 base, the J end by 3 bases, with 6 bases between.

This clone is a singleton in its sample. The chain combines TRBV7-9 with TRBJ2-7; possibly TRBD1 for D (5 bases). The V end lost 2 bases, the J end lost 7 bases, and 18 bases lay between the germline ends. CDR3 length: 15 amino acids. Germline CDR1 and CDR2: SEHNR and FQNEAQ (reference sequence). The CDR3 DNA reads as TGTGCCAGCAGCTTAACGACACAGGACCTACGAGAGCAGTACTTC. It is translated as CASSLTTQDLREQYF.

V usage is TRBV19 and J usage is TRBJ1-1; 8 bases map to TRBD1. Germline V gene lookup returns CDR1 LNHDA and CDR2 SQIVND (reference sequence). The J segment lost 7 bases and the V segment lost 6 bases, leaving 10 bases of the junction unmatched. The CDR3 sequence is 14 residues long. CDR3 DNA sequence: TGTGCCAGTAGCCCTAGCGACAGGGGACTTGAAGCTTTCTTT. This translates into CASSPSDRGLEAFF.

This clone was counted once. The chain recombines TRBV27 with TRBJ2-1; a weak D match, TRBD1 (5 bases). The CDR3 runs to 13 residues. Germline assignment: CDR1 MNHEY and CDR2 SMNVEV (reference sequence). V was pared by 2 bases and J by 3 bases, with 5 bases between. CDR3 bases: TGTGCCAGCAGTTTACAGGGCTACAATGAGCAGTTCTTC. Translating it yields CASSLQGYNEQFF.